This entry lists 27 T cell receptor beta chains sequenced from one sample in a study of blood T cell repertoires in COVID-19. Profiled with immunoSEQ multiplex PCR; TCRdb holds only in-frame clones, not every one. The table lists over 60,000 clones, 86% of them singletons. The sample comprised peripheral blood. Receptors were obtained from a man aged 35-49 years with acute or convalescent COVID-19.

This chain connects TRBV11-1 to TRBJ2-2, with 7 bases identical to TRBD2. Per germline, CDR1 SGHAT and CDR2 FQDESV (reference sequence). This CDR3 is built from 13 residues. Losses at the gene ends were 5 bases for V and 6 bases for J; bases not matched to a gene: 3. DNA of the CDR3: TGTGCCAGCAGCCAAACTAGCGCCGGGGAGCTGTTTTTT. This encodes CASSQTSAGELFF.

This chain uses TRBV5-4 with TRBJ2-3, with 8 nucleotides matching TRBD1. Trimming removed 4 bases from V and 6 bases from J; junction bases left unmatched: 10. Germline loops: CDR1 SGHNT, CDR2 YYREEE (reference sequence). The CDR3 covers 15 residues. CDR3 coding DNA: TGTGCCAGCAGCCCCCCGAGGCAGGGGGCCGATACGCAGTATTTT. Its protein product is CASSPPRQGADTQYF. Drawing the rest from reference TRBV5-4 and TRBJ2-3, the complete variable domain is ETGVTQSPTHLIKTRGQQVTLRCSSQSGHNTVSWYQQALGQGPQFIFQYYREEENGRGNFPPRFSGLQFPNYSSELNVNALELDDSALYLCASSPPRQGADTQYFGPGTRLTVL.

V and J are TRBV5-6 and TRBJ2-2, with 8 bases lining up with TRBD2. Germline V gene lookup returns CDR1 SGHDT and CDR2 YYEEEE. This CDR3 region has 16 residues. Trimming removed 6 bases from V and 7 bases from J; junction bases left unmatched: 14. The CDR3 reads CASTPSPGGAYGELFF. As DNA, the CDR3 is TGTGCCAGCACCCCGTCCCCCGGGGGGGCTTACGGGGAGCTGTTTTTT.

CDR3: CASSLTHSNQPQHF. The CDR3 DNA reads TGTGCCAGCAGCTTAACCCACTCGAATCAGCCCCAGCATTTT. This chain joins TRBV7-3 and TRBJ1-5; no clear D gene. The CDR3 length is 14 residues. V lost 0 bases to trimming and J lost 4 bases, with 7 bases between them. Germline CDR1 and CDR2: SGHTA and FQGTGA.

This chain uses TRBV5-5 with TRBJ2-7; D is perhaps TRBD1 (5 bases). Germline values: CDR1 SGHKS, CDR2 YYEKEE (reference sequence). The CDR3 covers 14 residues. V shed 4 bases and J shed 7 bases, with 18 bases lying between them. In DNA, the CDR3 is TGTGCCAGCAGCCCTGGACACACGTTAAGTGAGCAGTACTTC. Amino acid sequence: CASSPGHTLSEQYF.

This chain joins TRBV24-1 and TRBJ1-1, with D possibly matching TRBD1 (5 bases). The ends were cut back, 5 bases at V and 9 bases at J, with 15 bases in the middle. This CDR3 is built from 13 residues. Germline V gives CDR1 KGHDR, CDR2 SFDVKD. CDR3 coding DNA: TGTGCCACCAGTGGGCCAGGAGGGGTTAAAGCTTTCTTT. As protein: CATSGPGGVKAFF.

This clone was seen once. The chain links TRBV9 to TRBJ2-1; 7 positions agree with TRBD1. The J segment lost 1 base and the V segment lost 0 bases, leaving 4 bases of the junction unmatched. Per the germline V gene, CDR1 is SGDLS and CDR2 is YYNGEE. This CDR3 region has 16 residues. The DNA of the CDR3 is TGTGCCAGCAGCGTAGTTAGGGGGCGTTCCTACAATGAGCAGTTCTTC. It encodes CASSVVRGRSYNEQFF.

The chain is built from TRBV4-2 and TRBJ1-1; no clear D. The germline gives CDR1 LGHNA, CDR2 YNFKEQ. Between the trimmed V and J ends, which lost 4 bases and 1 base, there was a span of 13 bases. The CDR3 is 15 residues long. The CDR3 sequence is CASSPKVSGNTEAFF. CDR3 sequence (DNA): TGTGCCAGCAGCCCCAAAGTGTCAGGGAACACTGAAGCTTTCTTT.

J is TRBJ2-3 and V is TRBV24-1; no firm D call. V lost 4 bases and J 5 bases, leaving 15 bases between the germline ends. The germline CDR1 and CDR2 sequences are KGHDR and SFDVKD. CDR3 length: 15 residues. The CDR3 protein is CATSDPALKRDTQYF. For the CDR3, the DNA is TGTGCCACCAGTGACCCCGCCTTGAAGAGAGATACGCAGTATTTT.

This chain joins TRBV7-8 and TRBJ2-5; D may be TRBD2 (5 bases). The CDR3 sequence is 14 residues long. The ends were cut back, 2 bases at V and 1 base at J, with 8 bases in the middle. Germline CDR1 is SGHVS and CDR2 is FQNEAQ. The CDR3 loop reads CASSLRGSQETQYF. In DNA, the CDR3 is TGTGCCAGCAGCTTACGGGGTTCCCAAGAGACCCAGTACTTC.

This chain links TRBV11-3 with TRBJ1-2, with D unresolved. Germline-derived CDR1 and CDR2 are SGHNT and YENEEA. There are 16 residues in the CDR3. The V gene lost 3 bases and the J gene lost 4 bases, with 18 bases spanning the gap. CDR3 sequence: CASSLGPPGVAYGYTF. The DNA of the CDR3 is TGTGCCAGCAGCTTGGGTCCCCCGGGAGTCGCCTATGGCTACACCTTC.

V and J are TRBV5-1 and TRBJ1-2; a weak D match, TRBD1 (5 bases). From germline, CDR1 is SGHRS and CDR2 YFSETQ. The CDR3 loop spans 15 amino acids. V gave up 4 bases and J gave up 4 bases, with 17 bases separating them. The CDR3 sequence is CASSLTSRQIYGYTF. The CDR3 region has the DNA TGCGCCAGCAGCCTAACCTCCCGACAGATCTATGGCTACACCTTC.

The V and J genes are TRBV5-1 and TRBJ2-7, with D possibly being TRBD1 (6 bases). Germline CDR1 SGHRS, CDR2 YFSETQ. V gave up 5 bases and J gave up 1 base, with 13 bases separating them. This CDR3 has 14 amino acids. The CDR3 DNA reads TGCGCCAGCAGGTTCCGGGACACTTCCTACGAGCAGTACTTC. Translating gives CASRFRDTSYEQYF.

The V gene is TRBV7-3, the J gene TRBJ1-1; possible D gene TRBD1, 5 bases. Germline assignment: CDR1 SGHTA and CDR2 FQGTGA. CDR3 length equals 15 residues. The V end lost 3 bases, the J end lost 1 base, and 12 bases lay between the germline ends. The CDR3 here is CASSFSLQGNTEAFF. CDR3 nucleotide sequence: TGTGCCAGCAGCTTTAGCCTTCAGGGGAACACTGAAGCTTTCTTT.

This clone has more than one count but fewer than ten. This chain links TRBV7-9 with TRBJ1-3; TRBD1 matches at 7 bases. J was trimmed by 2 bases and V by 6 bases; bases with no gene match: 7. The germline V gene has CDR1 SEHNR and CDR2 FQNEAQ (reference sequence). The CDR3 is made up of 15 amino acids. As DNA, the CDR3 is TGTGCCAGCAGAGTAACAGGGGTCACTGGAAACACCATATATTTT. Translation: CASRVTGVTGNTIYF.

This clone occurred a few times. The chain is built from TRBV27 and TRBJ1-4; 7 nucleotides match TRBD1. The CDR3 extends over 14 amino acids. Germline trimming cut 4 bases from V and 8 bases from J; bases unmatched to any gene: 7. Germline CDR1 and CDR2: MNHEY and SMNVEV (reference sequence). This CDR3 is CASSSRGDWEKLFF. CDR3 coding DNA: TGTGCCAGCAGTTCCAGGGGGGATTGGGAAAAACTGTTTTTT.

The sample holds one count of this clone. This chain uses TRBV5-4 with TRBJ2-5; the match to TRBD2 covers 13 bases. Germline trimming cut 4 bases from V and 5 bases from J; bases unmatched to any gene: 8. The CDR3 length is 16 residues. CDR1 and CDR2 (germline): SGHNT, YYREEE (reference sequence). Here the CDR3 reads CASSTRLAGGGETQYF. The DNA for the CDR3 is TGTGCCAGCAGCACAAGACTAGCGGGGGGCGGGGAGACCCAGTACTTC.

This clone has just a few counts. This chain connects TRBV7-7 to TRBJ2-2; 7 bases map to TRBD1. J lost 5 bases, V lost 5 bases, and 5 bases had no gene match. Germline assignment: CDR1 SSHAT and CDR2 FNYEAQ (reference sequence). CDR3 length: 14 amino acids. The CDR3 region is CASSPDRVTGELFF. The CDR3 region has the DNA TGTGCCAGCAGCCCCGACAGGGTTACCGGGGAGCTGTTTTTT.

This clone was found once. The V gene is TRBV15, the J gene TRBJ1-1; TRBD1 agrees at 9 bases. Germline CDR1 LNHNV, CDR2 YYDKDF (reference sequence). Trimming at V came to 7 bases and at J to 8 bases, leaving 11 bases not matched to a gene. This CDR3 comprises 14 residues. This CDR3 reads CATKLGGTGPEAFF. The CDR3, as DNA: TGTGCCACCAAGCTAGGGGGGACAGGGCCCGAAGCTTTCTTT.

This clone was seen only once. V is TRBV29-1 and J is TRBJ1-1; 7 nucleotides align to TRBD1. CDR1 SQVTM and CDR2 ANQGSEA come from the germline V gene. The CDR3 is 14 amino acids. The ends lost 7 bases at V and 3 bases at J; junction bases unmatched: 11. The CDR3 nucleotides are TGCAGCGACAGACAGGGAAGATCGGACACTGAAGCTTTCTTT. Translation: CSDRQGRSDTEAFF.

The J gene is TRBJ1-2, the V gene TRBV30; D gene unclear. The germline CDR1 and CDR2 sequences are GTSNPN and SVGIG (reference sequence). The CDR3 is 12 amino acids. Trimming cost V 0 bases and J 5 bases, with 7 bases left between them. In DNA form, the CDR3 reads TGTGCCTGGAGTGTACTGAGTTATGGCTACACCTTC. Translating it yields CAWSVLSYGYTF.

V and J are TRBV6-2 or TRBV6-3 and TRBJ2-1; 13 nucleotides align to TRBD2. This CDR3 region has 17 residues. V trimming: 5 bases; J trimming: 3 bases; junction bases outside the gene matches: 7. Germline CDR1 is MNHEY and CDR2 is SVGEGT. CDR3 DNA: TGTGCCAGCAGTCCCGGACTAGCGGGGGTCAACTACAATGAGCAGTTCTTC. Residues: CASSPGLAGVNYNEQFF.

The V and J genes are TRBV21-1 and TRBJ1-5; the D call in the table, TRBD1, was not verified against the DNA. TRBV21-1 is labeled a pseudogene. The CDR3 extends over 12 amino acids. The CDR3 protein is CASSARSGVLHF. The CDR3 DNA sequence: TGTGCCAGCAGCGCCCGATCAGGGGTATTGCATTTT.

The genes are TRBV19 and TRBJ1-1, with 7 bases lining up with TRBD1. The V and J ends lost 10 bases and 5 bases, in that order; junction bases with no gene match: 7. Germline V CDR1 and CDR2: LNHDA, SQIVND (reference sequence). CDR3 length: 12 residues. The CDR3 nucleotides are TGTGCCACCAGACAGGGTGAGACTGAAGCTTTCTTT. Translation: CATRQGETEAFF. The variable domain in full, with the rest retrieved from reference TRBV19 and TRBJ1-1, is DGGITQSPKYLFRKEGQNVTLSCEQNLNHDAMYWYRQDPGQGLRLIYYSQIVNDFQKGDIAEGYSVSREKKESFPLTVTSAQKNPTAFYLCATRQGETEAFFGQGTRLTVV.

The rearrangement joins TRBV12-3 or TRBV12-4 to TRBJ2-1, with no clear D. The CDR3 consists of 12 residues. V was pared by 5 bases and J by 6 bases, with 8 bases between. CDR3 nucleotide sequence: TGTGCCAGCAGTGTGTTCGTCAATGAGCAGTTCTTC. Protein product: CASSVFVNEQFF.

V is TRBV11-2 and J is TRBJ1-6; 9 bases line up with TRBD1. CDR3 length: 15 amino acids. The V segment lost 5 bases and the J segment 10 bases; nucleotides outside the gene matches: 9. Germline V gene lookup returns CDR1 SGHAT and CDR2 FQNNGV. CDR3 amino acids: CASSLRTGAGSPLHF. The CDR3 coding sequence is TGTGCCAGCAGCCTCCGGACAGGGGCCGGGTCACCCCTCCACTTT.

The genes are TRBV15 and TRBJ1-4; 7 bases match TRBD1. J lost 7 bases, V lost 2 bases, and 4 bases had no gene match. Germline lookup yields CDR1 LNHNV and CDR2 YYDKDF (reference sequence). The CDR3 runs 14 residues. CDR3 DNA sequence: TGTGCCACCAGCAGACAGGGGGGAGGTGAAAAACTGTTTTTT. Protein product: CATSRQGGGEKLFF.